This section outlines one TCR beta chain sequence together with its context. Antigen specificity is unknown. This entry is derived from a study of shared clonotypes between healthy human individuals. The study, taken as a whole, reports: Shared clonotypes: about 5% naive CD4, about 3.5% naive CD8, less than 2.5% memory CD4, under 0.5% memory CD8. Incompleteness in sorted-subset sequencing, despite large depth, was shown by rarefaction.

TCRdb keeps only in-frame clones here, not all; method: immunoSEQ multiplex PCR. The data contain 300,000 to 400,000 clones, around 79% of them singletons. The germline V gene has CDR1 SSHAT and CDR2 FNYEAQ (reference sequence). The CDR3 sequence is 16 residues long. Trimming cost V 1 base and J 0 bases, with 9 bases left between them. The sample was memory CD4+ T cells sorted from blood. This sample's subset: CD45RA-negative fraction. The chain is built from TRBV7-7 and TRBJ2-2, with D possibly TRBD2 on 6 matching bases. The source of this sequence is a man aged 30 to 45 in good health. The DNA for the CDR3 is TGTGCCAGCAGCTTAGGTGGGGGGACGAACACCGGGGAGCTGTTTTTT. It is translated as CASSLGGGTNTGELFF.